Sample share makes the clone carrying this TCR beta chain medium-sized (0.01 to 0.1%). The data originate from a study of immune characterization of retroperitoneal liposarcoma. Trimming shortened V by 1 base and J by 5 bases, and 7 bases separated the two germline ends. This CDR3 is 13 amino acids long. Germline V lookup: CDR1 SGHTA, CDR2 FQGNSA. TCRdb re-called the PCR reads with MiXCR, one entry per CDR3 protein. The sample consists of about 10,000 distinct CDR3 sequences, less than 30% of them appearing once. The chain combines TRBV7-2 with TRBJ2-3; tentatively, D is TRBD2 (6 bases). This receptor was obtained from a male donor with retroperitoneal liposarcoma. The sequencing sample was made of tumor tissue. The CDR3, as DNA: TGTGCCAGCAGCTTAGTCGGGGGAGATACGCAGTATTTT. It encodes CASSLVGGDTQYF.